The text below deals with one T cell receptor beta chain. This specimen comes from a study of blood T cell repertoires in COVID-19. Study-level information: Some COVID-19 samples were acute and others convalescent; all came from the United States, Italy and Spain.

Clones were read by immunoSEQ multiplex PCR, and TCRdb kept only the in-frame ones, dropping some. The sample yields around 500,000 clones, 70% to 90% seen once. The V segment lost 10 bases and the J segment 3 bases; nucleotides outside the gene matches: 5. The CDR3 loop spans 13 amino acids. Germline V gives CDR1 MNHEY, CDR2 SMNVEV (reference sequence). Input material: peripheral blood. The V and J genes are TRBV27 and TRBJ1-5; 8 bases map to TRBD1. The sequence was collected from a human donor in a cohort sampled during active COVID-19. The CDR3 DNA reads TGTGCCAACGACAGGGGCGACAATCAGCCCCAGCATTTT. The encoded protein is CANDRGDNQPQHF.